What follows describes a single TCR beta chain. Antigen specificity is unknown. These data are taken from a study of T cells in tumors after PD-1 blockade. As for the study in general: Excluded were patients with checkpoint blockade, immunosuppressants, or radiotherapy or other anti-cancer therapy within 4 weeks. On average, peripheral blood gave about 120,000 TCR templates and 30,000 to 40,000 unique clonotypes. Study-level points and caveats: Some novel exhausted tumor clones appeared in pre-treatment blood, suggesting peripheral recruitment.

Trimming cost V 3 bases and J 12 bases; bases outside gene matches: 10. Germline CDR1 SGHVS, CDR2 FNYEAQ. The CDR3 consists of 15 residues. Assay used: immunoSEQ multiplex PCR; TCRdb lists only in-frame clones, some missing. Among about 59,000 clones listed, around 80% were seen once. The sequence was obtained from a human donor with basal cell carcinoma. The V and J genes are TRBV7-6 and TRBJ2-1, with 11 nucleotides matching TRBD2. The sample in question was PBMCs, obtained before anti-PD-1 treatment. CDR3 nucleotide sequence: TGTGCCAGCAGCTTCGCGACTAGCGGGGCGAAGTGGCAGTTCTTC. As protein: CASSFATSGAKWQFF.